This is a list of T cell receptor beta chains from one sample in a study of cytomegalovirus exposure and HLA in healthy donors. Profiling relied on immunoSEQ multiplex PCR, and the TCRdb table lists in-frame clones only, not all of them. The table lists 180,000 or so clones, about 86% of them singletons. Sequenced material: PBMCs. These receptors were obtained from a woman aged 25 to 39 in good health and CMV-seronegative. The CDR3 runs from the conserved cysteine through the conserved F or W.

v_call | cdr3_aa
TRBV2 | CASSESVWDSPYEQYF
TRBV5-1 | CASSLAGGTDTQYF
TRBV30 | CAWATGGVSPLHF
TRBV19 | CASQGLHGNYGYTF
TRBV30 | CAWSVRVNTEAFF
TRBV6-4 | CASSPTASGTDTQYF
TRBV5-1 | CASTQGTSGYNEQFF
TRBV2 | CASSALRGGIDF
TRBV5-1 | CASSLGMGAIHEQYF
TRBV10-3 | CAISERQGYTGELFF
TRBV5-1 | CASSLGAGARRETQYF
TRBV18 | CASSPPDGVTEAFF
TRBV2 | CANSGSTNEKLFF
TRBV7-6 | CASRAGTGFAEQYF
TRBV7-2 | CASSLESHTEAFF
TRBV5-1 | CASSLTGELGYTF
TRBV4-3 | CASSQDRQGANNSPLHF
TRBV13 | CASSLSDKVPSGNTIYF
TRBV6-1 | CASSVGEGTEAFF
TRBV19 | CASGVPGSYYGYTF
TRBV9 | CASSATSGGYEQYF
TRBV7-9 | CASRHGTDNEQFF
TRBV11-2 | CASSSLAGGTDTQYF
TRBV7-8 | CASSLSPFAGTDTQYF
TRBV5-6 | CASSLQGRFYYEQYF
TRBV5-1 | CASSFGATNTGELFF
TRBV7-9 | CASSYDRGQASYNEQFF
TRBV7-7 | CASSLLPSGGAEETQYF
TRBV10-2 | CASKQTSGGEETQYF
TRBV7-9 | CASSFERGSSYNEQFF
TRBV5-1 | CASKAGGINEQFF
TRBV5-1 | CASSSRVNTEAFF
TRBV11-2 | CASSLDYGGREPQHF
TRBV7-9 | CASSPPAAAEAFF
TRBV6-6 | CASSYIVPGELFF
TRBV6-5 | CASSQVAGGYEQYF
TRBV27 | CASSLAPRGYEQYF
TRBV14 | CASSQQVSYGYTF
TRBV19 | CASNLRRASGYGYTF
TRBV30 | CAWTLTGYNSPLHF
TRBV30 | CAWSVRRTNEKLFF
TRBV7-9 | CASTMGQGYVNEQFF
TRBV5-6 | CASSFELAGGLFYNEQFF
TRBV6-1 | CASRPQGEAQPQHF
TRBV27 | CASSGAGPETQYF
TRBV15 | CATSPPGNTIYF
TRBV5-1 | CASSLDGREITKQYF
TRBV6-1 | CASSEWGRPLGSPLHF
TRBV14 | CASSQVWGDYTF
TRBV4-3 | CASSQITGQPSEAFF
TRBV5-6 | CALDFIDTEAFF
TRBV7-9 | CASRSSMDDEQFF
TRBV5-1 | CASSLNRLRDRGTEAFF
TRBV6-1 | CASSAGGSREQYF
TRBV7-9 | CASSFLGFTDTQYF